A single T cell receptor (beta chain) is shown here with its context. This clone's antigen is unknown. Per-base qualities were not stored, and no clone one base away is much larger. This record comes from a study of PD-1 blockade in classical Hodgkin lymphoma (dated by TCRdb to the early 2020s). Broadly, across the study: Nivolumab dosing was 3 mg/kg intravenously every 2 weeks, continuing until either disease progression or unacceptable toxicity. The study used CyTOF and TCR beta sequencing to define a peripheral blood immune signature of response to PD-1 blockade in classical Hodgkin lymphoma. General findings and caveats noted by the study authors: Baseline TCR diversity was reported to be lower in newly diagnosed patients than in healthy donors and to be lower still in relapsed/refractory patients. Patients starting nivolumab less than 1 year after ASCT had lower diversity and were excluded from later analyses to avoid confounding by immune reconstitution. Baseline diversity similar to that of newly diagnosed patients was observed in trial patients achieving complete response, whereas significantly lower diversity was observed in partial responders and progressors. By C4D1, a significant rise was seen in CD4+ TCR diversity but not in CD8+ TCR diversity (p=0.0027 vs p=0.16), and the rise was most apparent among complete responders (p=0.02). The study was limited to a single clinical trial cohort, and causes of repertoire differences, possibly disease activity or prior therapy, remained undefined.

The sample's time point label, in plain terms: cycle 4 day 1 (C4D1), after 6 weeks of nivolumab. Every trial patient had relapsed following autologous stem cell transplantation, and prior brentuximab vedotin exposure was what differed among cohorts A, B and C. The trial cohort was composed of approximately 56 patients with relapsed/refractory classical Hodgkin lymphoma, for whom complete response, partial response or progressive disease was recorded as best overall response. Trial patients were treated with single-agent nivolumab in the multi-cohort phase II CheckMate 205 trial. Best overall response was determined by an independent review committee according to the 2007 International Working Group response criteria. Trial PBMCs were collected just before the start of nivolumab (C1D1) and during therapy at cycle 2 day 1 and cycle 4 day 1. Peripheral blood was collected in 8 mL Vacutainer Cell Preparation Tubes, from which PBMCs were isolated by centrifugation and then cryopreserved.

Genomic DNA was isolated using the Qiagen DNeasy kit from unsorted PBMCs as well as from negatively selected CD4+ and CD8+ fractions. TCR beta CDR3 regions were subjected to amplification by immunoSEQ multiplex PCR with primers that anneal to V and J segments. A synthetic immune receptor repertoire was used to minimize amplification bias, and any residual bias was removed computationally once sequencing was done. The study's own analysis went as follows. Custom Python scripts were used to quantify repertoire diversity as the Shannon entropy index. Unsorted, CD4+ and CD8+ repertoires were analyzed separately, except in combined analyses where CD4+ and CD8+ sequences were merged in silico. A clone was considered expanded if an increase in frequency of at least 2-fold after treatment relative to C1D1 was found, and a pseudocount of 0.5 was applied to clones undetected at baseline. Singleton clones were defined as clones with 0 or 1 copy at C1D1, and non-singleton clones were defined as clones with 2 or more copies. By matching protein sequences in sorted samples from the same patient, clones expanded in unsorted samples were annotated as CD4+, CD8+ or unknown. Wilcoxon tests on paired samples were used to test diversity changes from C1D1 to C4D1. Not all clones reach the TCRdb copy of this immuneACCESS table, which keeps in-frame sequences only. Checked studies attribute under half of the gap to unresolved V genes and leave the rest unexplained. That table gives V, J and clone size, and the DNA gave D and trimming. The sample yields around 100,000 clones; just over 90% were counted once. Clones ranked in the top ten supply about 2.9% of the sample.

Cut back by 5 bases and 2 bases, the V and J ends lie 24 bases apart. Measured from the cysteine to the phenylalanine, the CDR3 is 18 residues long. Just CDR3 DNA is preserved here, 54 bases in frame from base 1. The germline V gene (reference sequence) specifies SEHNR as CDR1 and FQNEAQ as CDR2. The input for sequencing was peripheral blood mononuclear cells (PBMCs), taken before the fourth cycle of nivolumab. The sequence derives from a human donor with classical Hodgkin lymphoma. The chain is assembled from TRBV7-9 and TRBJ1-2; the D gene is perhaps TRBD1, on 5 matching bases. CDR3 protein: CASSPRTTLGTPNYGYTF. The sequenced DNA is TGTGCCAGCAGCCCTCGGACAACCCTTGGGACGCCGAACTATGGCTACACCTTC.